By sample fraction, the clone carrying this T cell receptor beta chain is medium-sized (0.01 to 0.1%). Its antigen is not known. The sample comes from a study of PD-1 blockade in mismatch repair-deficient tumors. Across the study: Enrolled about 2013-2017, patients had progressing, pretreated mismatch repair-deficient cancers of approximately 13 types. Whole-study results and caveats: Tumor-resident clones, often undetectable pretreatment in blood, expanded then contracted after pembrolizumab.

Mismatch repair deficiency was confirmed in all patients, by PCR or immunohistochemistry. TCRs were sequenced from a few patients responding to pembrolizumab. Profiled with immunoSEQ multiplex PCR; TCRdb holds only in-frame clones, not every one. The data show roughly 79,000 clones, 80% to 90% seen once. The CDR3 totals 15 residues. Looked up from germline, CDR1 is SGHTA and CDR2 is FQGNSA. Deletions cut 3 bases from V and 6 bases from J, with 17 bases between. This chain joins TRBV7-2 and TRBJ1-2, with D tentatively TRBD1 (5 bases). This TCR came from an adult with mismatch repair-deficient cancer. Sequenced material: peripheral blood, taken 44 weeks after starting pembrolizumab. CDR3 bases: TGTGCCAGCAGCTTGGGAGCGGGCCGAGGGGATGGCTACACCTTC. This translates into CASSLGAGRGDGYTF.